Here is one T cell receptor beta chain with its context. The antigen is undetermined. The data are from a study of Graves' ophthalmopathy and Graves' hyperthyroidism. Study results and caveats: Thyroid clonotypes that were expanded above 0.001 frequency mostly also appeared in blood.

Amplified TCR beta CDR3 regions were obtained using RNA transcripts as template. Amplification began with first-round RT-PCR using HTBI primers, then second-round multiplex PCR was performed. MiXCR, run by TCRdb on the multiplex PCR reads, gives a single entry per CDR3 protein. This table has over a million distinct CDR3 sequences, about two fifths appearing once. V was clipped by 4 bases and J by 8 bases, with 24 bases between them. The CDR3 sequence is 17 residues long. Germline V lookup: CDR1 MDHEN, CDR2 SYDVKM. The chain joins TRBV28 to TRBJ1-5, with TRBD1 as a possible D gene (6 bases). Sequencing input: peripheral blood or thyroid tissue (not recorded which). The TCR was taken from an adult man with Graves' hyperthyroidism. The CDR3 here is CASSSPREDRRGKPQHF. CDR3 DNA sequence: TGTGCCAGCAGTTCACCCCGAGAAGACAGGCGGGGTAAGCCCCAGCATTTT.